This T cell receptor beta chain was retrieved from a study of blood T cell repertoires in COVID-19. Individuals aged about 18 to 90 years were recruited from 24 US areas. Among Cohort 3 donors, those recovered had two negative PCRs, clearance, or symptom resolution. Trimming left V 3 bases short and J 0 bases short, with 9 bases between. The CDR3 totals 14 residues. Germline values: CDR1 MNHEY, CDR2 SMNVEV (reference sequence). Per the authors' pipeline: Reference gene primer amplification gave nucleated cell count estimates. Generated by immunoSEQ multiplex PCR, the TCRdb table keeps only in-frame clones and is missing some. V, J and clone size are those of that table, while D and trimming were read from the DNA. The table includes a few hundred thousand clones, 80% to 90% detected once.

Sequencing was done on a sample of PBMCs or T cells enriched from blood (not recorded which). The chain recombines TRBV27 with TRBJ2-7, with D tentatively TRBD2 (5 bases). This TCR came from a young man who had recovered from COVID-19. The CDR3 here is CASSFLAHSYEQYF. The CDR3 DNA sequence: TGTGCCAGCAGTTTCCTAGCTCACTCCTACGAGCAGTACTTC.